This TCR beta chain was observed in a study of monozygotic twins with cystic fibrosis. Findings and limits, study-wide: Nucleotide-identical clonotype sharing was significantly higher within monozygotic CF twin pairs than between unrelated CF individuals.

The method was immunoSEQ multiplex PCR; TCRdb's version includes in-frame clones alone and lacks a portion of them. The sample has roughly 35,000 clones, about 87% seen once. As for this clone: Its specificity is not known.

CDR1 is SGHTA, CDR2 FQGNSA, per germline. Trimming cost V 2 bases and J 4 bases, with 12 bases left between them. There are 14 residues in the CDR3. The source is a girl aged 2 to 10 with cystic fibrosis. This chain uses TRBV7-2 with TRBJ2-7; the D gene is possibly TRBD1 (6 bases). The material sequenced was blood. CDR3 loop: CASSLTAGEYEQYF. CDR3 in DNA: TGTGCCAGCAGCTTAACCGCAGGGGAATACGAGCAGTACTTC.